This record looks at one T cell receptor (beta chain) sequence and its context. Its antigen is as yet unknown. The CDR3 loop spans 15 amino acids. CDR1 is MDHEN and CDR2 is SYDVKM in the germline V gene. Losses at the gene ends were 8 bases for V and 0 bases for J; bases not matched to a gene: 6. Primers for the PCR totalled 60 Vbeta and 13 Jbeta. Sequenced by immunoSEQ multiplex PCR; TCRdb stores in-frame clones only, minus some. Seen here are around 150,000 clones, 80% observed once, and the top ten hold about an eighth. The data derive from a study of cytomegalovirus exposure and HLA in healthy donors. Whole-study findings and limits: Cytomegalovirus status was reportedly diagnosed by the classifier with high sensitivity and specificity. With later analysis, a missense DCLRE1C variant became linked to TCR beta V- and J-gene trimming. Sequences of the TCR beta chain were said to predict the HLA-A and HLA-B alleles of most subjects accurately.

The sample was PBMCs. This clonotype was obtained from a woman aged 40 to 55 in good health and CMV-seronegative. The chain links TRBV28 to TRBJ2-2, with 7 bases lining up with TRBD1. Here the CDR3 reads CASYRGQTNTGELFF. The DNA of the CDR3 is TGTGCCAGCTACAGGGGACAGACGAACACCGGGGAGCTGTTTTTT.